The TCR beta chain under discussion was sequenced for a study of immune cell composition in non-small cell lung cancer. As to this clone: Antigen specificity is unknown.

Using immunoSEQ multiplex PCR, the repertoire was profiled, and TCRdb retains in-frame clones only, with some absent. The sample lists under 9,000 clones; about two thirds were seen once. The study, taken as a whole, reports: Roughly 82% of squamous and under 35% of adenocarcinoma cases had tumour-associated clones >0.5%. Lung squamous cell carcinoma tumours had significantly higher top 10 clone scores and productive clonality than lung adenocarcinoma.

Germline V gives CDR1 SGHDN, CDR2 FVKESK. The CDR3 runs to 13 residues. The V and J ends lost 2 bases and 6 bases respectively, with 10 bases between them. Sequencing used lung tumor tissue. The chain carries TRBV14 and TRBJ1-1; no clear D. The TCR originated in a human donor with non-small cell lung cancer. Here the CDR3 DNA reads TGTGCCAGCAGCCAATTTTTCCAGTCTGAAGCTTTCTTT. Amino acids: CASSQFFQSEAFF.